The 17 T cell receptor beta chains reported below all come from one sample, sequenced in a study of blood T cell repertoires in COVID-19 (dated by TCRdb to between 2020 and 2021). Library preparation used the immunoSEQ multiplex PCR assay. TCRdb limited this immuneACCESS table to in-frame rearrangements with V and J called. A share of clones is missing; checked studies link under half to unresolved V genes, and the rest is unexplained. For this sample the table gives about 190,000 clones, of which less than 80% were detected only once. Clones ranked in the top ten supply around an eighth of the sample. Sequences were obtained from peripheral blood. The origin of the receptors is a man over 45 who had recovered from COVID-19.

The genes are TRBV11-2 and TRBJ2-2; no firm D call. Germline V gene sequence: CDR1 SGHAT, CDR2 FQNNGV. Between the trimmed V and J ends, which lost 1 base and 6 bases, there was a span of 6 bases. The CDR3 is made up of 13 amino acids. CDR3 DNA sequence: TGTGCCAGCAGCTTAGTTCGGTCCGGGGAGCTGTTTTTT. Translating it yields CASSLVRSGELFF.

The V call is TRBV21-1, the J call TRBJ2-3; TRBD2, the table's D call, lacks a check against the DNA. TRBV21-1 is designated a pseudogene. This CDR3 region has 14 residues. CDR3 DNA sequence: TGTGCCAGCAGCAAAATAGCGGACACAGATACGCAGTATTTT. It is translated as CASSKIADTDTQYF.

This chain connects TRBV18 to TRBJ2-7; maybe TRBD2 (5 bases). This CDR3 contains 14 residues. V gave up 2 bases and J gave up 6 bases, with 14 bases separating them. Germline CDR1 is KGHSH and CDR2 is LQKENI. CDR3 loop: CASSPTFLAGEQYF. In DNA form, the CDR3 reads TGTGCCAGCTCACCAACCTTCCTAGCAGGCGAGCAGTACTTC. The entire variable domain, with the rest obtained from reference TRBV18 and TRBJ2-7, is as follows: NAGVMQNPRHLVRRRGQEARLRCSPMKGHSHVYWYRQLPEEGLKFMVYLQKENIIDESGMPKERFSAEFPKEGPSILRIQQVVRGDSAAYFCASSPTFLAGEQYFGPGTRLTVT.

CDR3 residues: CASSQDPLAGGRQYNEQYF. For the CDR3, the DNA is TGTGCCAGCAGCCAAGACCCCTTAGCGGGAGGGCGTCAGTATAACGAGCAGTACTTC. This chain joins TRBV3-1 (or the pseudogene TRBV3-2) and TRBJ2-7, with 11 bases identical to TRBD2. This CDR3 contains 19 residues. V gave up 0 bases and J gave up 5 bases; unmatched junction bases: 15. Per the germline V gene, CDR1 is LGHDT and CDR2 is YNNKEL (reference sequence).

This chain uses TRBV30 with TRBJ2-7, with TRBD2 identical over 8 bases. Germline lookup yields CDR1 GTSNPN and CDR2 SVGIG (reference sequence). The CDR3 contains 13 residues. The J segment lost 3 bases and the V segment lost 2 bases, leaving 3 bases of the junction unmatched. The CDR3 DNA reads as TGTGCCTGGAGTACCGGGACTAGCTACGAGCAGTACTTC. Translating gives CAWSTGTSYEQYF.

The chain joins TRBV5-1 to TRBJ2-3; D gene uncertain. The CDR3 is 14 residues long. Trimming pared 0 bases from V and 2 bases from J, leaving 7 bases between. Germline assignment: CDR1 SGHRS and CDR2 YFSETQ. The chain's CDR3 is CASSLESSTDTQYF. The CDR3 nucleotides read TGCGCCAGCAGCTTGGAGAGTTCCACAGATACGCAGTATTTT.

V is TRBV7-5 and J is TRBJ2-1; no DNA check was done on the table's D call, TRBD2. TRBV7-5 is noted as a pseudogene. The CDR3 totals 18 residues. This chain's CDR3 is CAKSPGTSGRGGYNEQFF. The CDR3 DNA is TGTGCCAAAAGCCCCGGGACTAGCGGGAGAGGGGGCTACAATGAGCAGTTCTTC.

This sequence joins TRBV10-3 and TRBJ2-1; 7 nucleotides line up with TRBD1. The germline CDR1 and CDR2 sequences are ENHRY and SYGVKD. The CDR3 has 15 amino acids. V lost 6 bases and J lost 5; bases outside the gene matches: 10. The CDR3 region has the DNA TGTGCCATCAGATCAGGGGGAGTATCGAACAATGAGCAGTTCTTC. This sequence encodes CAIRSGGVSNNEQFF.

The rearrangement joins TRBV10-2 to TRBJ2-7, with 8 bases matching TRBD2. J lost 5 bases, V lost 5 bases, and 8 bases had no gene match. The germline V gene encodes CDR1 WSHSY and CDR2 SAAADI. The CDR3 extends over 14 amino acids. CDR3 nucleotide sequence: TGCGCCAGCAGTAGGGGGACTAGTGTCGACGAGCAGTACTTC. Its protein is CASSRGTSVDEQYF.

The V gene is TRBV3-1 (or the pseudogene TRBV3-2), the J gene TRBJ2-7, with 7 positions matching TRBD1. Germline assignment: CDR1 LGHDT and CDR2 YNNKEL (reference sequence). V gave up 6 bases and J gave up 0 bases; unmatched junction bases: 5. The CDR3 loop spans 14 amino acids. The CDR3 nucleotides are TGTGCCAGCAGTCGGGACAGAATCTCCTACGAGCAGTACTTC. It yields the protein CASSRDRISYEQYF.

The J gene is TRBJ1-1, the V gene TRBV28, with D possibly matching TRBD1 (6 bases). Germline loops: CDR1 MDHEN, CDR2 SYDVKM. V shed 5 bases and J shed 0 bases, with 10 bases lying between them. The CDR3 contains 14 residues. The CDR3: CASSGDILNTEAFF. CDR3 sequence (DNA): TGTGCCAGCAGTGGGGACATACTGAACACTGAAGCTTTCTTT.

In this sample, this clone turned up a few times. The V call is TRBV3-1 (or the pseudogene TRBV3-2), the J call TRBJ1-3; unclear D gene. There are 16 residues in the CDR3. V lost 0 bases and J lost 1, with 10 bases in between. Germline V lookup: CDR1 LGHDT, CDR2 YNNKEL (reference sequence). The CDR3 nucleotides read TGTGCCAGCAGCCAAGATAACCCCGGGTCTGGAAACACCATATATTTT. Its translation is CASSQDNPGSGNTIYF.

The chain couples TRBV11-1 to TRBJ2-3; tentative D call: TRBD1 (6 bases). CDR1 and CDR2 from the germline V gene are SGHAT and FQDESV (reference sequence). The CDR3 has 14 residues. Trimming took off 5 bases at V and 1 base at J, with 10 bases between the two ends. The DNA for the CDR3 is TGTGCCAGCAGCAGCCGGACAGGCACAGATACGCAGTATTTT. Encoded protein: CASSSRTGTDTQYF. Full variable domain (remainder filled in from reference TRBV11-1 and TRBJ2-3): EAEVAQSPRYKITEKSQAVAFWCDPISGHATLYWYRQILGQGPELLVQFQDESVVDDSQLPKDRFSAERLKGVDSTLKIQPAELGDSAMYLCASSSRTGTDTQYFGPGTRLTVL.

The chain employs TRBV5-4 and TRBJ2-5; TRBD2 agrees at 14 bases. The CDR3 has 17 amino acids. Trimming at V came to 3 bases and at J to 4 bases, leaving 8 bases not matched to a gene. Looked up from germline, CDR1 is SGHNT and CDR2 is YYREEE (reference sequence). The CDR3 DNA is TGTGCCAGCAGCTCGGGACTAGCGGGAGTCAGGGGAGAGACCCAGTACTTC. Translated, it gives CASSSGLAGVRGETQYF. Full variable domain (remainder filled in from reference TRBV5-4 and TRBJ2-5): ETGVTQSPTHLIKTRGQQVTLRCSSQSGHNTVSWYQQALGQGPQFIFQYYREEENGRGNFPPRFSGLQFPNYSSELNVNALELDDSALYLCASSSGLAGVRGETQYFGPGTRLLVL.

The CDR3: CASSGEAVTRRGDTQYF. The CDR3 DNA reads TGTGCCAGCAGTGGGGAAGCTGTGACTAGACGTGGCGATACGCAGTATTTT. This sequence joins TRBV2 and TRBJ2-3; TRBD2 is a possible D gene (6 bases). The V end lost 4 bases, the J end lost 6 bases, and 23 bases lay between the germline ends. Germline CDR1 is SNHLY and CDR2 is FYNNEI. CDR3 length equals 17 residues.

J is TRBJ2-5 and V is TRBV3-1 (or the pseudogene TRBV3-2); TRBD1 is a possible D gene (6 bases). The CDR3 consists of 14 residues. CDR1 and CDR2 from the germline V gene are LGHDT and YNNKEL (reference sequence). V shed 2 bases and J shed 4 bases, with 11 bases lying between them. CDR3 sequence: CASSQQGRGETQYF. CDR3 in DNA: TGTGCCAGCAGCCAACAGGGGCGCGGAGAGACCCAGTACTTC.

The chain is built from TRBV7-2 and TRBJ2-7; 8 bases line up with TRBD2. This CDR3 contains 14 residues. Germline CDR1 and CDR2: SGHTA and FQGNSA. Trimming took 5 bases from V and 6 from J; bases not matched to a gene: 9. CDR3 sequence reads: CASSPRVAGTEQYF. The CDR3 region has the DNA TGTGCCAGCAGCCCCCGAGTAGCGGGGACCGAGCAGTACTTC.